These 10 T cell receptor beta chains originate from one sample sequenced in a study of blood T cell repertoires in COVID-19. The protocol was immunoSEQ multiplex PCR, while the TCRdb copy is restricted to in-frame clones and leaves out a portion. The table lists about 150,000 clones, 84% of them singletons. Sequences were obtained from PBMCs or T cells enriched from blood (not recorded which). These receptors came from a woman aged 45-65 years who had recovered from COVID-19.

This clone has just one count. The rearrangement links TRBV5-5 to TRBJ1-2; D may be TRBD1 (5 bases). V gave up 4 bases and J gave up 7 bases, with 11 bases separating them. The length of the CDR3 is 12 residues. Germline CDR1 is SGHKS and CDR2 is YYEKEE (reference sequence). Written as DNA, the CDR3 is TGTGCCAGCAGCCAAAGGGACTTTGGCTACACCTTC. It yields the protein CASSQRDFGYTF.

The chain has TRBV18 and TRBJ2-5, with D possibly being TRBD1 (6 bases). Trimming left V 6 bases short and J 2 bases short, with 10 bases between. Germline CDR1 is KGHSH and CDR2 is LQKENI. The CDR3 is 13 residues long. In nucleotides, the CDR3 is TGTGCCAGCTCCCCGACAGGTCAAGAGACCCAGTACTTC. As protein: CASSPTGQETQYF.

This clone was detected only a few times. The genes are TRBV7-2 and TRBJ2-7; 7 nucleotides line up with TRBD2. The germline CDR1 and CDR2 sequences are SGHTA and FQGNSA. V lost 3 bases and J lost 7; bases outside the gene matches: 9. The CDR3 totals 14 residues. CDR3 loop: CASSFPAGAGEQYF. CDR3 nucleotides: TGTGCCAGCAGCTTTCCCGCGGGAGCGGGTGAGCAGTACTTC.

The chain joins TRBV6-2 or TRBV6-3 to TRBJ1-5, with D unresolved. V dropped 2 bases and J dropped 7 bases, with 6 bases sitting between them. In germline, CDR1 is MNHEY, CDR2 SVGEGT. The CDR3 totals 12 residues. The CDR3 loop is CASSYPPQPQHF. The DNA of the CDR3 is TGTGCCAGCAGTTACCCCCCACAGCCCCAGCATTTT.

The V call is TRBV12-5, the J call TRBJ1-1, with 12 positions matching TRBD1. V trimming: 0 bases; J trimming: 6 bases; junction bases outside the gene matches: 8. Germline assignment: CDR1 LGHNT and CDR2 FRNRAP. This CDR3 comprises 17 residues. In nucleotides, the CDR3 is TGTGCTAGTGGTTTGGTACTGGCGGGACAGGGGGCAGCTGAAGCTTTCTTT. It codes for CASGLVLAGQGAAEAFF.

This chain links TRBV7-2 with TRBJ2-5; D call uncertain. This CDR3 spans 15 amino acids. Looked up from germline, CDR1 is SGHTA and CDR2 is FQGNSA. The germline V and J ends were trimmed by 1 base and 5 bases, with 14 bases remaining between them. The CDR3 loop reads CASSLGGLPAETQYF. CDR3 nucleotides: TGTGCCAGCAGCTTAGGCGGTCTGCCGGCGGAGACCCAGTACTTC.

J is TRBJ1-1 and V is TRBV19; unclear D gene. From germline, CDR1 is LNHDA and CDR2 SQIVND (reference sequence). The CDR3 sequence is 13 residues long. The ends were cut back, 3 bases at V and 4 bases at J, with 9 bases in the middle. CDR3 in amino acids: CASSMEGFTEAFF. The CDR3 DNA reads TGTGCCAGTAGTATGGAGGGATTCACTGAAGCTTTCTTT. Combining the CDR3 with reference TRBV19 and TRBJ1-1 gives the whole variable domain DGGITQSPKYLFRKEGQNVTLSCEQNLNHDAMYWYRQDPGQGLRLIYYSQIVNDFQKGDIAEGYSVSREKKESFPLTVTSAQKNPTAFYLCASSMEGFTEAFFGQGTRLTVV.

V usage is TRBV7-2 and J usage is TRBJ2-7, with D perhaps TRBD2 (5 bases). CDR3 length: 15 residues. The germline V gene has CDR1 SGHTA and CDR2 FQGNSA. Trimming shortened V by 4 bases and J by 0 bases, and 13 bases separated the two germline ends. The CDR3: CASSSVLGSSYEQYF. The DNA of the CDR3 is TGTGCCAGCAGCTCGGTACTAGGAAGCTCCTACGAGCAGTACTTC.

CDR3: CASSFLGRKETQYF. In nucleotides, the CDR3 is TGTGCCAGCAGCTTCTTAGGGAGAAAAGAGACCCAGTACTTC. This rearrangement joins TRBV7-9 to TRBJ2-5; possible D gene TRBD2, 5 bases. The CDR3 is 14 amino acids. Deletions cut 3 bases from V and 3 bases from J, with 11 bases between. CDR1 and CDR2 (germline): SEHNR, FQNEAQ (reference sequence).

The chain employs TRBV5-1 and TRBJ2-3; D not certain. Per the germline V gene, CDR1 is SGHRS and CDR2 is YFSETQ. The CDR3 length is 14 residues. Trimming cost V 2 bases and J 3 bases, with 10 bases left between them. CDR3 residues: CASSFGFGTDTQYF. For the CDR3, the DNA is TGCGCCAGCAGCTTTGGGTTCGGGACAGATACGCAGTATTTT.